Below are 11 T cell receptor beta chains sequenced from a single sample in a study of blood T cell repertoires in COVID-19 (dated by TCRdb to 2020 to 2021). Libraries were constructed by the immunoSEQ multiplex PCR assay. The source is immuneACCESS, and TCRdb retained only in-frame sequences with V and J called. Part of the clones is not carried over; for the studies checked, unresolved V genes explain less than half of this, and the remainder is unexplained. This sample gives around 79,000 clones in total; roughly 91% of them show up just once. The ten most abundant clones make up 11% to 15% of the sample. Sequencing was done on a sample of peripheral blood. These receptors all stem from a man between 65 and 80 years old with active or convalescent COVID-19.

This chain uses TRBV5-1 with TRBJ2-1, with TRBD2 matching 11 bases. The CDR3 totals 15 residues. The V and J ends lost 1 base and 8 bases, in that order; junction bases with no gene match: 5. Germline CDR1 SGHRS, CDR2 YFSETQ. The CDR3 protein is CASSLTSGSGDEQFF. The CDR3 DNA is TGCGCCAGCAGCTTGACTAGCGGGAGTGGGGATGAGCAGTTCTTC.

The genes are TRBV3-1 (or the pseudogene TRBV3-2) and TRBJ2-6; D unclear. The germline gives CDR1 LGHDT, CDR2 YNNKEL (reference sequence). V gave up 2 bases and J gave up 4 bases, with 18 bases separating them. The CDR3 extends over 18 amino acids. The CDR3 coding sequence is TGTGCCAGCAGCCAATACCGGGTTGTATCGCTCGGGGCCAACGTCCTGACTTTC. This encodes CASSQYRVVSLGANVLTF.

The rearrangement uses TRBV30 and TRBJ2-3; perhaps TRBD2 as D (5 bases). This CDR3 comprises 14 residues. Germline V gives CDR1 GTSNPN, CDR2 SVGIG (reference sequence). V was clipped by 0 bases and J by 4 bases, with 11 bases between them. CDR3 loop: CAWSVAVSPDTQYF. The CDR3 region has the DNA TGTGCCTGGAGTGTAGCGGTTTCCCCAGATACGCAGTATTTT. Using reference TRBV30 and TRBJ2-3 for the parts outside the CDR3, the full variable domain is SQTIHQWPATLVQPVGSPLSLECTVEGTSNPNLYWYRQAAGRGLQLLFYSVGIGQISSEVPQNLSASRPQDRQFILSSKKLLLSDSGFYLCAWSVAVSPDTQYFGPGTRLTVL.

V gene TRBV27 combines with J gene TRBJ2-1; tentative D call: TRBD1 (6 bases). Germline CDR1 and CDR2: MNHEY and SMNVEV (reference sequence). This CDR3 contains 13 residues. The V gene lost 1 base and the J gene lost 11 bases, with 12 bases spanning the gap. CDR3 sequence (DNA): TGTGCCAGCAGTTTATATGGACAGAACAAGCAGTTCTTC. Its translation: CASSLYGQNKQFF.

The chain couples TRBV28 to TRBJ2-7; 11 nucleotides match TRBD1. Germline values: CDR1 MDHEN, CDR2 SYDVKM. The CDR3 consists of 13 residues. V lost 6 bases, J lost 3 bases, and 1 base stayed unmatched. CDR3 in amino acids: CASRGTGGYEQYF. The CDR3 DNA sequence: TGTGCCAGCAGGGGGACAGGGGGCTACGAGCAGTACTTC.

Only one count was recorded for this clone. This rearrangement joins TRBV6-4 to TRBJ2-1, with D possibly being TRBD2 (6 bases). Germline assignment: CDR1 MRHNA and CDR2 SNTAGT. This CDR3 is built from 15 residues. V lost 4 bases to trimming and J lost 3 bases, with 13 bases between them. The CDR3 loop reads CASSVEGDDYNEQFF. Written as DNA, the CDR3 is TGTGCCAGCAGTGTGGAGGGAGACGACTACAATGAGCAGTTCTTC.

A single count supports this clone. The CDR3 sequence is CAWRQETQYF. The DNA of the CDR3 is TGTGCCTGGAGACAGGAGACCCAGTACTTC. V is TRBV30 and J is TRBJ2-5; D gene unclear. This CDR3 region has 10 residues. Deletions cut 3 bases from V and 5 bases from J, with 4 bases between. Germline-derived CDR1 and CDR2 are GTSNPN and SVGIG (reference sequence).

The chain couples TRBV5-1 to TRBJ1-1; D perhaps matches TRBD1 (5 bases). Per the germline V gene, CDR1 is SGHRS and CDR2 is YFSETQ. This CDR3 spans 16 amino acids. Trimming cost V 0 bases and J 1 base, with 13 bases left between them. The CDR3 reads CASSLAPQGGNTEAFF. The CDR3 bases are TGCGCCAGCAGCTTGGCTCCCCAGGGAGGGAACACTGAAGCTTTCTTT.

The V call is TRBV5-5, the J call TRBJ1-5; the match to TRBD1 covers 8 bases. The CDR3 is 15 amino acids. Germline CDR1 and CDR2: SGHKS and YYEKEE (reference sequence). With V trimmed by 2 bases and J by 6 bases, 7 bases remained unmatched. For the CDR3, the DNA is TGTGCCAGCAGCTTAAGGACAGGGCCAGGTCAGCCCCAGCATTTT. Its translation: CASSLRTGPGQPQHF.

In its sample, this clone was seen once. The chain combines TRBV5-4 with TRBJ1-1; possibly TRBD1 for D (5 bases). The V and J ends lost 0 bases and 7 bases respectively, with 7 bases between them. The V gene's germline CDR1 is SGHNT and CDR2 YYREEE (reference sequence). CDR3 length: 12 residues. CDR3 bases: TGTGCCAGCAGCTTGGTCGGGGGTGAAGCTTTCTTT. Protein product: CASSLVGGEAFF.

The gene calls are TRBV11-2 and TRBJ2-4; unclear D gene. Germline-derived CDR1 and CDR2 are SGHAT and FQNNGV. Trimming removed 5 bases at V and 1 base at J, with 9 bases between. CDR3 length: 14 residues. The CDR3 sequence is CASSRQRAKNIQYF. The CDR3 DNA is TGTGCCAGCAGCCGTCAGAGGGCCAAAAACATTCAGTACTTC.